Listed below are T cell receptor beta chains from one sample, sequenced in a study of blood T cell repertoires in COVID-19. This table comes from immunoSEQ multiplex PCR, and its TCRdb copy is limited to in-frame clones, with some not included. The sample contains 200,000 to 300,000 clones, around 87% of which appear only once. What was sequenced was PBMCs or T cells enriched from blood (not recorded which). The source of these receptors is a woman aged 40 to 49 with acute COVID-19. The CDR3 runs from the conserved cysteine through the conserved F or W. A D gene is named only where the DNA matches it firmly. Expanded clones are given a class, and other clones once, few, many or no size at all.

TRBD2,TRBV30,-,TRBJ2-1,CALLRPGLAGNEQFF,TGTGCCTTGCTACGACCGGGACTAGCGGGTAATGAGCAGTTCTTC
TRBD2,TRBV5-1,-,TRBJ2-7,CASSPSRLAESYEQYF,TGCGCCAGCAGCCCCTCCCGACTAGCGGAATCCTACGAGCAGTACTTC
TRBD1,TRBV29-1,-,TRBJ1-1,CSVSGGVTEAFF,TGCAGCGTCTCAGGGGGAGTCACTGAAGCTTTCTTT
TRBD1,TRBV5-1,-,TRBJ1-2,CASSLAPDRDYGYTF,TGCGCCAGCAGCTTGGCGCCGGACAGGGACTATGGCTACACCTTC
-,TRBV19,-,TRBJ2-5,CASSDRGGGTGTQYF,TGTGCCAGTAGTGACAGGGGAGGGGGGACTGGGACCCAGTACTTC
TRBD2,TRBV5-1,-,TRBJ2-1,CASKASGSGGEQFF,TGCGCCAGCAAGGCTAGCGGGAGTGGCGGTGAGCAGTTCTTC
-,TRBV12-3/TRBV12-4,-,TRBJ2-3,CASSFYGRDTQYF,TGTGCCAGCAGTTTTTATGGGCGAGATACGCAGTATTTT
TRBD2,TRBV5-4,few,TRBJ2-1,CASSFGLSGSNEQFF,TGTGCCAGCAGCTTCGGACTAAGCGGGAGTAATGAGCAGTTCTTC
-,TRBV1,-,TRBJ2-5,CTSSQDRGLASRQETQYF,TGCACCAGCAGCCAAGATCGTGGACTAGCATCCCGACAAGAGACCCAGTACTTC
TRBD1,TRBV24-1,-,TRBJ2-2,CATSDPTGGNTGELFF,TGTGCCACCAGTGACCCGACAGGGGGGAACACCGGGGAGCTGTTTTTT
-,TRBV2,-,TRBJ2-2,CASRLVEDTGELFF,TGTGCCAGCAGACTAGTCGAGGACACCGGGGAGCTGTTTTTT
-,TRBV19,-,TRBJ2-4,CASSGQSLAKNIQYF,TGTGCCAGTAGTGGACAGTCCCTAGCCAAAAACATTCAGTACTTC
-,TRBV7-8,-,TRBJ2-4,CASSLVGDTKNIQYF,TGTGCCAGCAGCTTAGTAGGGGATACCAAAAACATTCAGTACTTC
-,TRBV9,-,TRBJ2-7,CASSFYSSDEQYF,TGTGCCAGCAGCTTCTACAGTTCCGACGAGCAGTACTTC
TRBD1,TRBV3-1/TRBV3-2,-,TRBJ1-5,CASSQGQTSNQPQHF,TGTGCCAGCAGCCAGGGACAGACAAGCAATCAGCCCCAGCATTTT
TRBD1,TRBV19,once,TRBJ1-3,CASSPGQGSSGNTIYF,TGTGCCAGTAGCCCAGGACAGGGTAGCTCTGGAAACACCATATATTTT
-,TRBV23-1,-,TRBJ2-1,CASSQREGCEQFF,TGCGCCAGCAGTCAACGGGAAGGGTGTGAGCAGTTCTTC
-,TRBV5-4,-,TRBJ1-1,CASSNTRGGTNTEAFF,TGTGCCAGCAGCAATACCCGTGGGGGGACGAACACTGAAGCTTTCTTT
-,TRBV6-5,-,TRBJ2-7,CASKAGLLYEQYF,TGTGCCAGCAAGGCGGGACTCTTATACGAGCAGTACTTC
TRBD1,TRBV19,-,TRBJ1-6,CASSDRGSSYNSPLHF,TGTGCCAGTAGTGACAGGGGAAGCTCCTATAATTCACCCCTCCACTTT
TRBD1,TRBV6-4,once,TRBJ2-3,CASSLYGTGAAQYF,TGTGCCAGCAGCCTTTACGGGACAGGGGCTGCGCAGTATTTT
TRBD2,TRBV29-1,-,TRBJ2-3,CSVRTSGAWKDTQYF,TGCAGCGTTAGGACTAGCGGTGCTTGGAAAGATACGCAGTATTTT
TRBD2,TRBV11-3,-,TRBJ2-5,CASSETSGSGTQYF,TGTGCCAGCAGCGAAACTAGCGGCAGTGGGACCCAGTACTTC
TRBD2,TRBV19,-,TRBJ2-7,CASSKRDWEVEQYF,TGTGCCAGTAGTAAGCGGGACTGGGAAGTCGAGCAGTACTTC
-,TRBV6-1,-,TRBJ2-1,CASSESGTSYNEQFF,TGTGCCAGCAGTGAATCCGGGACTTCTTACAATGAGCAGTTCTTC
TRBD2,TRBV9,-,TRBJ2-1,CASSPSGRGNEQFF,TGTGCCAGCAGTCCTAGCGGGAGAGGCAATGAGCAGTTCTTC
TRBD2,TRBV7-6,-,TRBJ2-1,CASSGGGGRPSYNEQFF,TGTGCCAGCAGCGGGGGGGGCGGGAGGCCTTCATACAATGAGCAGTTCTTC
-,TRBV9,-,TRBJ1-3,CASSTPGTGNTIYF,TGTGCCAGCAGCACCCCCGGTACTGGAAACACCATATATTTT
TRBD1,TRBV28,once,TRBJ1-1,CASSLGQGKTEAFF,TGTGCCAGCAGTTTAGGACAGGGAAAAACTGAAGCTTTCTTT
TRBD2,TRBV5-4,-,TRBJ2-1,CASSLWGGSRGVNNEQFF,TGTGCCAGCAGCTTGTGGGGCGGGAGCCGCGGGGTGAACAATGAGCAGTTCTTC